The next 2 T cell receptor beta chains were all read from a single sample in a study of T cell repertoires in cytomegalovirus infection. TCRdb recomputed calls from the reads with MiXCR, one row per CDR3 protein. The repertoire consists of some 500,000 distinct CDR3 sequences, with about 39% occurring once and the leading ten covering around 50%. Antigen specificity for these receptors is unknown. This sample comprised cultured PBMCs, obtained from culture after CMV antigen stimulation. These TCRs come from a human donor in good health (CMV status not recorded). Some clones in this sample may be carry-over from other donors' samples.

The chain combines TRBV7-9 with TRBJ2-3; no reliable D call. The CDR3 totals 13 residues. CDR1 is SEHNR and CDR2 is FQNEAQ in the germline V gene (reference sequence). Trimming pared 5 bases from V and 5 bases from J, leaving 11 bases between. This chain's CDR3 is CASSGRYRDTQYF. The CDR3 nucleotides read TGTGCCAGCAGCGGTCGCTACAGAGATACGCAGTATTTT.

This clonotype was found a few times. The DNA for the CDR3 is TGTGCCAGTAAAGGGACAGACCAAGAGACCCAGTACTTC. Encoded protein: CASKGTDQETQYF. The chain carries TRBV19 and TRBJ2-5; 7 positions match TRBD1. The CDR3 totals 13 residues. CDR1 and CDR2 from the germline V gene are LNHDA and SQIVND (reference sequence). V was pared by 7 bases and J by 0 bases, with 2 bases of the junction left unmatched.